These 10 T cell receptor beta chains were all obtained from the same sample, sequenced in a study of T cell repertoires in cytomegalovirus infection (dated by TCRdb to the late 2010s). The treatment or condition label corresponds to: in vitro stimulation with specific CMV peptide epitopes to enrich CMV-specific T cells. Sequencing was performed on an Illumina HiSeq 1500. TCRdb ran its own pipeline on the public reads, namely fastp trimming at Q25 and MiXCR clone calling, and kept in-frame beta chains. For every CDR3 protein sequence, its rows merge into one entry that carries the most common genes and DNA. The sample table shows around 900,000 distinct CDR3 sequences, and around 30% are seen once. The ten largest make up roughly an eighth of the sample. These receptors' antigens are unknown. Sequenced here: cultured CD8+ T cells from PBMCs, sampled from culture after CMV antigen stimulation. The receptor set was obtained from a human donor in good health (CMV status not recorded). Some clones in this sample may be carry-over from other donors' samples.

On this clonotype itself: It may be a read error: a sequence one base away is much more abundant. This chain connects TRBV7-9 to TRBJ1-1; no clear D. There are 14 residues in the CDR3. The germline CDR1 and CDR2 sequences are SEHNR and FQNEAQ (reference sequence). Written as DNA, the CDR3 is TGTACCAGCAGCTTAAGACCCTCGGGGACTGAAGCTTTCTTT. It specifies CTSSLRPSGTEAFF.

V usage is TRBV27 and J usage is TRBJ2-3; D not resolved. There are 15 residues in the CDR3. V was shortened by 6 bases and J by 2 bases, with 15 bases between the two germline ends. Germline V gene sequence: CDR1 MNHEY, CDR2 SMNVEV (reference sequence). This CDR3 is CASRTQESSTDTQYF. CDR3 DNA: TGTGCCAGCAGAACTCAGGAGTCCTCCACAGATACGCAGTATTTT.

V is TRBV11-2 and J is TRBJ2-7; a weak D match, TRBD2 (5 bases). Trimming shortened V by 5 bases and J by 3 bases, and 14 bases separated the two germline ends. Germline-derived CDR1 and CDR2 are SGHAT and FQNNGV. This CDR3 comprises 14 residues. As DNA, the CDR3 is TGTGCCAGCAGCCCACGGACGGGATTCTACGAGCAGTACGTC. Protein: CASSPRTGFYEQYV.

This clonotype was picked up a small number of times. This chain links TRBV27 with TRBJ2-1; TRBD2 matches at 7 bases. This CDR3 spans 14 amino acids. Germline CDR1 is MNHEY and CDR2 is SMNVEV (reference sequence). The V segment lost 5 bases and the J segment 5 bases; nucleotides outside the gene matches: 6. DNA of the CDR3: TGTGCCAGCAGTCCGGCCGGGACTAACAATGAGCAGTTCTTC. This encodes CASSPAGTNNEQFF.

V gene TRBV29-1 combines with J gene TRBJ2-3; D ambiguous. Germline V gives CDR1 SQVTM, CDR2 ANQGSEA. This CDR3 is 13 amino acids long. V gave up 4 bases and J gave up 2 bases, with 10 bases separating them. CDR3 loop: CSVVGENTDTQYF. As DNA, the CDR3 is TGCAGCGTTGTTGGAGAAAACACAGATACGCAGTATTTT.

The table lists this clonotype with many counts. The chain combines TRBV7-8 with TRBJ1-5; the D gene is possibly TRBD1 (6 bases). The CDR3 is 14 residues long. V was shortened by 1 base and J by 5 bases, with 9 bases between the two germline ends. In germline, CDR1 is SGHVS, CDR2 FQNEAQ. In DNA form, the CDR3 reads TGTGCCAGCAGCTTAGTACAGGGAGATCAGCCCCAGCATTTT. Protein sequence: CASSLVQGDQPQHF.

The chain recombines TRBV5-8 with TRBJ2-3; either TRBD1 or TRBD2 may supply D (5 bases each). This CDR3 is built from 15 residues. The V gene lost 4 bases and the J gene lost 0 bases, with 12 bases spanning the gap. Germline loops: CDR1 SGHTS, CDR2 YDEGEE. CDR3: CASSDGTLSTDTQYF. The CDR3 region has the DNA TGTGCCAGCAGCGACGGGACGCTAAGCACAGATACGCAGTATTTT.

This chain connects TRBV11-3 to TRBJ2-3; D possibly matches TRBD1 or TRBD2 (5 bases each). Germline-derived CDR1 and CDR2 are SGHNT and YENEEA. The CDR3 consists of 15 residues. Trimming pared 5 bases from V and 2 bases from J, leaving 14 bases between. CDR3 nucleotides: TGTGCCAGCAGCGAAATGGGACGGACCACAGATACGCAGTATTTT. Amino acid sequence: CASSEMGRTTDTQYF.

The chain employs TRBV7-9 and TRBJ1-2; perhaps TRBD1 as D (6 bases). Germline V gene lookup returns CDR1 SEHNR and CDR2 FQNEAQ (reference sequence). Trimming left V 5 bases short and J 2 bases short, with 12 bases between. CDR3 size: 14 residues. CDR3 region: CASSQGQTNYGYTF. CDR3 bases: TGTGCCAGCAGCCAAGGACAGACCAACTATGGCTACACCTTC.

The J gene is TRBJ1-4, the V gene TRBV27; 10 bases align to TRBD1. CDR1 is MNHEY and CDR2 is SMNVEV in the germline V gene (reference sequence). V lost 2 bases to trimming and J lost 8 bases; unmatched junction nucleotides: 5. The CDR3 runs 15 residues. DNA for the CDR3: TGTGCCAGCAGTTTAAGGGACAGGGGAGGAGAAAAACTGTTTTTT. Translation gives CASSLRDRGGEKLFF. Full variable domain (remainder filled in from reference TRBV27 and TRBJ1-4): EAQVTQNPRYLITVTGKKLTVTCSQNMNHEYMSWYRQDPGLGLRQIYYSMNVEVTDKGDVPEGYKVSRKEKRNFPLILESPSPNQTSLYFCASSLRDRGGEKLFFGSGTQLSVL.